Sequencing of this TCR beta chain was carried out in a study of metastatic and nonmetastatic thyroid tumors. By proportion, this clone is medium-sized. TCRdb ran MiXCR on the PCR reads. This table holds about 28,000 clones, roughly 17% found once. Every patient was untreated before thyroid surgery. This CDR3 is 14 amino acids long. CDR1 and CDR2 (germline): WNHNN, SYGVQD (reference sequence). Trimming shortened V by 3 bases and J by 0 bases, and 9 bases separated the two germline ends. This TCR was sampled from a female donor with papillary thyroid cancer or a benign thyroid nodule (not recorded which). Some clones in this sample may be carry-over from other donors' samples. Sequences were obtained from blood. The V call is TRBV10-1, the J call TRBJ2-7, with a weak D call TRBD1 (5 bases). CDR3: CASSDQGGSYEQYF. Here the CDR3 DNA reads TGCGCCAGCAGTGATCAGGGCGGCTCCTACGAGCAGTACTTC.